Following are 18 T cell receptor beta chains from one sample sequenced in a study of blood T cell repertoires in COVID-19. Profiling relied on immunoSEQ multiplex PCR, and the TCRdb table lists in-frame clones only, not all of them. Among 300,000 to 400,000 clones listed, 88% were seen once. The sequenced material came from peripheral blood. These receptors all come from a woman between 70 and 85 years old with COVID-19, enrolled during active disease.

V and J are TRBV18 and TRBJ2-5; D possibly corresponds to TRBD1 (6 bases). CDR1 is KGHSH, CDR2 LQKENI, per germline. V lost 4 bases to trimming and J lost 5 bases, with 11 bases between them. CDR3 length: 13 residues. CDR3 nucleotides: TGTGCCAGCTCACAACAGGGCGAGGAGACCCAGTACTTC. Amino acid sequence: CASSQQGEETQYF.

The chain employs TRBV27 and TRBJ2-3; 12 positions match TRBD2. In germline, CDR1 is MNHEY, CDR2 SMNVEV (reference sequence). This CDR3 comprises 18 residues. J lost 2 bases, V lost 2 bases, and 8 bases had no gene match. This CDR3 is CASSLRALAGGPTDTQYF. The CDR3 DNA follows: TGTGCCAGCAGTTTAAGGGCCCTAGCGGGGGGGCCCACAGATACGCAGTATTTT.

CDR3 region: CSAGDSNYGYTF. Written as DNA, the CDR3 is TGCAGCGCCGGGGACAGTAACTATGGCTACACCTTC. This chain uses TRBV29-1 with TRBJ1-2, with 7 bases lining up with TRBD1. V lost 7 bases and J lost 1; bases outside the gene matches: 3. The CDR3 runs to 12 residues. Germline lookup yields CDR1 SQVTM and CDR2 ANQGSEA.

This clone was detected only a few times. This chain links TRBV19 with TRBJ1-5; possibly TRBD1 for D (6 bases). This CDR3 is 15 amino acids long. CDR1 and CDR2 from the germline V gene are LNHDA and SQIVND (reference sequence). V was cut by 2 bases and J by 7 bases, with 15 bases left in between. In nucleotides, the CDR3 is TGTGCCAGTAGTATACCCCATACAGGGACCCAGCCCCAGCATTTT. Encoded protein: CASSIPHTGTQPQHF. The whole variable domain, remainder taken from reference TRBV19 and TRBJ1-5, is DGGITQSPKYLFRKEGQNVTLSCEQNLNHDAMYWYRQDPGQGLRLIYYSQIVNDFQKGDIAEGYSVSREKKESFPLTVTSAQKNPTAFYLCASSIPHTGTQPQHFGDGTRLSIL.

The rearrangement links TRBV2 to TRBJ2-1; 7 positions match TRBD1. After removal of 6 bases from V and 4 bases from J, the junction contained 6 bases not matched to a gene. CDR3 length: 14 residues. Germline V gene lookup returns CDR1 SNHLY and CDR2 FYNNEI. Written as DNA, the CDR3 is TGTGCCAGCAGGGAGACAGGGCGATACAATGAGCAGTTCTTC. The encoded protein is CASRETGRYNEQFF.

The chain combines TRBV18 with TRBJ1-1, with D unclear. Trimming left V 8 bases short and J 0 bases short, with 13 bases between. The length of the CDR3 is 14 residues. Germline CDR1 and CDR2: KGHSH and LQKENI. CDR3 sequence reads: CASHTPSLNTEAFF. The CDR3 DNA reads TGTGCCAGCCATACACCCAGTTTGAACACTGAAGCTTTCTTT.

The chain employs TRBV7-2 and TRBJ2-7; 7 nucleotides align to TRBD1. Looked up from germline, CDR1 is SGHTA and CDR2 is FQGNSA. V lost 1 base to trimming and J lost 4 bases; unmatched junction nucleotides: 13. The CDR3 is 17 amino acids. The CDR3 region is CASSLEARQGLRYEQYF. CDR3 nucleotides: TGTGCCAGCAGCTTAGAGGCCAGACAGGGCTTACGTTACGAGCAGTACTTC.

In this sample, this clone turned up once. V and J are TRBV24-1 and TRBJ2-3; 10 bases agree with TRBD1. The trim removed 5 bases at V and 6 bases at J, leaving 7 bases unmatched. The CDR3 consists of 15 residues. The germline V gene has CDR1 KGHDR and CDR2 SFDVKD. The CDR3 here is CATSAQTGGRDTQYF. The CDR3 DNA reads as TGTGCCACCAGTGCCCAGACAGGGGGCAGGGATACGCAGTATTTT.

V and J are TRBV7-2 and TRBJ1-5; 10 nucleotides match TRBD1. Germline V gene lookup returns CDR1 SGHTA and CDR2 FQGNSA. There are 17 residues in the CDR3. The J segment lost 0 bases and the V segment lost 5 bases, leaving 7 bases of the junction unmatched. The CDR3 nucleotides read TGTGCCAGCAGCCAAGACAGGGGGCGATATAGCAATCAGCCCCAGCATTTT. Its protein product is CASSQDRGRYSNQPQHF.

The chain recombines TRBV5-1 with TRBJ1-4, with 7 bases matching TRBD1. The germline V gene encodes CDR1 SGHRS and CDR2 YFSETQ. This CDR3 region has 16 residues. The J segment lost 10 bases and the V segment lost 4 bases, leaving 16 bases of the junction unmatched. The DNA of the CDR3 is TGCGCCAGCAGCCCGCGAATGGACAGGCGGTTTGGAAAACTGTTTTTT. Its translation: CASSPRMDRRFGKLFF.

The rearrangement uses TRBV2 and TRBJ1-2; no clear D. The CDR3 has 14 amino acids. Between the trimmed V and J ends, which lost 1 base and 2 bases, there was a span of 8 bases. Germline values: CDR1 SNHLY, CDR2 FYNNEI. CDR3 nucleotide sequence: TGTGCCAGCAGTGAAGGCAGTAAGAACTATGGCTACACCTTC. The encoded protein is CASSEGSKNYGYTF.

J is TRBJ1-5 and V is TRBV19; no firm D call. Germline V gene sequence: CDR1 LNHDA, CDR2 SQIVND (reference sequence). The CDR3 totals 15 residues. V dropped 0 bases and J dropped 1 base, with 7 bases sitting between them. CDR3 DNA: TGTGCCAGTAGTATAGATCTCAGAAGCAATCAGCCCCAGCATTTT. This sequence encodes CASSIDLRSNQPQHF.

This clone was picked up one time. This rearrangement joins TRBV7-9 to TRBJ2-5; 8 bases fit TRBD2. From germline, CDR1 is SEHNR and CDR2 FQNEAQ (reference sequence). The CDR3 has 14 residues. V trimming: 3 bases; J trimming: 4 bases; junction bases outside the gene matches: 4. The CDR3 protein is CASSFSGGAETQYF. Here the CDR3 DNA reads TGTGCCAGCAGCTTCAGCGGGGGCGCAGAGACCCAGTACTTC.

This clone was recorded many times. The chain joins TRBV9 to TRBJ1-6; 7 nucleotides align to TRBD1. V was pared by 0 bases and J by 9 bases, with 6 bases of the junction left unmatched. This CDR3 is built from 15 residues. Germline CDR1 and CDR2: SGDLS and YYNGEE. CDR3 coding DNA: TGTGCCAGCAGCGTAGCGACAGGGACGGGTTCACCCCTCCACTTT. It specifies CASSVATGTGSPLHF.

The chain has TRBV19 and TRBJ1-1; 9 bases agree with TRBD1. The ends lost 5 bases at V and 2 bases at J; junction bases unmatched: 6. This CDR3 spans 15 amino acids. CDR1 is LNHDA, CDR2 SQIVND, per germline (reference sequence). The CDR3 here is CASSARDRANTEAFF. Written as DNA, the CDR3 is TGTGCCAGTAGTGCCCGGGACAGGGCTAACACTGAAGCTTTCTTT.

The chain combines TRBV7-2 with TRBJ2-5; 12 bases fit TRBD2. Germline trimming cut 1 base from V and 5 bases from J; bases unmatched to any gene: 5. Germline CDR1 reads SGHTA; CDR2 reads FQGNSA. This CDR3 has 16 residues. The CDR3 sequence is CASSLVVTSGGETQYF. The DNA for the CDR3 is TGTGCCAGCAGCTTAGTGGTGACTAGCGGGGGCGAGACCCAGTACTTC.

The chain has TRBV27 and TRBJ2-1, with D uncertain. The CDR3 spans 14 residues. Between the trimmed V and J ends, which lost 0 bases and 12 bases, there was a span of 15 bases. Germline CDR1 and CDR2: MNHEY and SMNVEV (reference sequence). The CDR3: CASSLSSSTVRQFF. DNA for the CDR3: TGTGCCAGCAGTTTATCCTCAAGCACCGTCCGGCAGTTCTTC.

This clone was recorded only once. The V and J genes are TRBV21-1 and TRBJ2-7; the DNA was not compared with TRBD2, the D call given in the table. TRBV21-1 is noted as a pseudogene. The CDR3 is 18 residues long. The CDR3 is CASSKAMCGGGPNNEQYF. For the CDR3, the DNA is TGTGCCAGCAGCAAAGCGATGTGCGGCGGGGGACCTAACAACGAGCAGTACTTC.